These 21 T cell receptor beta chains were all obtained from the same sample, sequenced in a study of cytomegalovirus exposure and HLA in healthy donors. PCR amplification relied on 60 Vbeta primers (plus 13 Jbeta primers). Sequencing used immunoSEQ multiplex PCR; TCRdb keeps in-frame clones, though not all of them. The table records under 150,000 clones, about three quarters of them present only once. The sample consisted of PBMCs. The origin of the receptors is a male donor in good health and CMV-seropositive.

The rearrangement links TRBV27 to TRBJ1-1, with a possible D match to TRBD1 (5 bases). Germline V CDR1 and CDR2: MNHEY, SMNVEV (reference sequence). Between the trimmed V and J ends, which lost 4 bases and 4 bases, there was a span of 10 bases. This CDR3 comprises 13 residues. The CDR3 region has the DNA TGTGCCAGCAGTTACGGGGGAGGCACTGAAGCTTTCTTT. This gives the protein CASSYGGGTEAFF.

This clone was seen a handful of times. The genes are TRBV29-1 and TRBJ2-2, with D possibly being TRBD1 (5 bases). CDR1 and CDR2 (germline): SQVTM, ANQGSEA. The CDR3 extends over 11 amino acids. Deletions cut 7 bases from V and 3 bases from J, with 6 bases between. This chain's CDR3 is CSARDTGELFF. CDR3 in DNA: TGCAGCGCCAGGGACACCGGGGAGCTGTTTTTT.

The chain links TRBV6-4 to TRBJ2-5; 14 nucleotides agree with TRBD2. Germline loops: CDR1 MRHNA, CDR2 SNTAGT. This CDR3 is built from 14 residues. V gave up 8 bases and J gave up 4 bases; unmatched junction bases: 3. CDR3 DNA: TGTGCCAGCGAGACTAGCGGGAGGGTAGAGACCCAGTACTTC. Translation: CASETSGRVETQYF.

V is TRBV13 and J is TRBJ2-1; 11 bases agree with TRBD2. The V segment lost 5 bases and the J segment 4 bases; nucleotides outside the gene matches: 7. Germline loops: CDR1 PRHDT, CDR2 FYEKMQ (reference sequence). This CDR3 is built from 16 residues. In nucleotides, the CDR3 is TGTGCCAGCAGCCCAGCCGGGACTAGCGGATACAATGAGCAGTTCTTC. It encodes CASSPAGTSGYNEQFF.

The V call is TRBV27, the J call TRBJ2-7, with 8 bases lining up with TRBD1. V lost 3 bases, J lost 7 bases, and 5 bases stayed unmatched. The CDR3 sequence is 13 residues long. Looked up from germline, CDR1 is MNHEY and CDR2 is SMNVEV (reference sequence). The CDR3 region is CASSFQGAGEQYF. The CDR3, as DNA: TGTGCCAGCAGTTTTCAGGGGGCGGGGGAGCAGTACTTC.

J is TRBJ2-1 and V is TRBV6-1; TRBD2 agrees at 9 bases. CDR3 length equals 18 residues. Germline V gene lookup returns CDR1 MNHNS and CDR2 SASEGT. V lost 1 base, J lost 6 bases, and 13 bases stayed unmatched. The DNA for the CDR3 is TGTGCCAGCAGTGAAGTGGGTGATCGCGGGAGGGCGTTCAATGAGCAGTTCTTC. The encoded protein is CASSEVGDRGRAFNEQFF.

This clone was counted between two and nine times. V and J are TRBV6-1 and TRBJ1-5; 7 positions agree with TRBD1. The CDR3 runs to 15 residues. The J segment lost 3 bases and the V segment lost 6 bases, leaving 8 bases of the junction unmatched. Germline V gene sequence: CDR1 MNHNS, CDR2 SASEGT. This CDR3 reads CASSPRGSTNQPQHF. Here the CDR3 DNA reads TGTGCCAGCAGCCCCAGGGGGAGCACCAATCAGCCCCAGCATTTT.

This clone was found a few times. This chain connects TRBV5-4 to TRBJ1-1; a weak D match, TRBD1 (6 bases). The CDR3 has 12 residues. Trimming took 2 bases from V and 12 from J, leaving 14 bases between them. Per germline, CDR1 SGHNT and CDR2 YYREEE (reference sequence). In nucleotides, the CDR3 is TGTGCCAGCAGCTTCTTGGGGGCGCGTCCTTTCTTT. It specifies CASSFLGARPFF.

A word on this clone: This sample also contains other DNA sequences that code for the same CDR3. The chain couples TRBV6-6 to TRBJ2-1, with 13 nucleotides matching TRBD2. This CDR3 has 14 amino acids. Germline V lookup: CDR1 MNHNY, CDR2 SVGAGI (reference sequence). Trimming cost V 2 bases and J 8 bases; bases outside gene matches: 0. The chain's CDR3 is CASSYGLAGDEQFF. The CDR3 region has the DNA TGTGCCAGCAGTTACGGACTAGCGGGAGATGAGCAGTTCTTC.

This chain joins TRBV28 and TRBJ2-5, with 8 bases matching TRBD1. This CDR3 is 13 amino acids long. After removal of 6 bases from V and 5 bases from J, the junction contained 5 bases not matched to a gene. Germline CDR1 is MDHEN and CDR2 is SYDVKM. The CDR3: CASRTGVQETQYF. CDR3 sequence (DNA): TGTGCCAGCAGGACAGGGGTACAGGAGACCCAGTACTTC.

This clone was detected only a few times. The J gene is TRBJ1-1, the V gene TRBV9, with TRBD1 identical over 10 bases. The V and J ends lost 4 bases and 7 bases, in that order; junction bases with no gene match: 7. The length of the CDR3 is 14 residues. The V gene's germline CDR1 is SGDLS and CDR2 YYNGEE. The CDR3, as DNA: TGTGCCAGCAGCTCAGACAGGGGGCCAGATGAAGCTTTCTTT. This gives the protein CASSSDRGPDEAFF.

V is TRBV11-3 and J is TRBJ2-5; 11 bases are shared with TRBD2. In germline, CDR1 is SGHNT, CDR2 YENEEA. Trimming took 4 bases from V and 6 from J; bases not matched to a gene: 10. CDR3 length equals 16 residues. The CDR3 coding sequence is TGTGCCAGCAGCTCCTTTAGCGGGAGGGCCTCGAAGACCCAGTACTTC. Encoded protein: CASSSFSGRASKTQYF.

The chain carries TRBV9 and TRBJ2-1, with D perhaps matching TRBD2 (7 bases). The CDR3 runs to 14 residues. Deletions cut 3 bases from V and 5 bases from J, with 12 bases between. Germline V gene data show CDR1 as SGDLS and CDR2 as YYNGEE. The CDR3 bases are TGTGCCAGCAGCGGCGAGGGGGGGGACAATGAGCAGTTCTTC. As protein: CASSGEGGDNEQFF.

This chain uses TRBV14 with TRBJ1-1; perhaps TRBD1 as D (6 bases). Germline lookup yields CDR1 SGHDN and CDR2 FVKESK. Deletions cut 3 bases from V and 3 bases from J, with 11 bases between. The CDR3 runs 14 residues. CDR3 sequence reads: CASSHTQGYTEAFF. The CDR3 region has the DNA TGTGCCAGCAGCCATACGCAGGGGTACACTGAAGCTTTCTTT.

The chain links TRBV6-5 to TRBJ1-1, with 9 bases matching TRBD1. Germline CDR1 MNHEY, CDR2 SVGAGI. Unmatched junction bases numbered 7, after V lost 2 bases and J lost 6 bases. CDR3 length: 15 amino acids. CDR3 region: CASSYVGQGNAEAFF. The CDR3, as DNA: TGTGCCAGCAGTTACGTGGGACAGGGTAACGCTGAAGCTTTCTTT.

The rearrangement joins TRBV4-1 to TRBJ2-3; 15 nucleotides agree with TRBD2. Trimming removed 5 bases from V and 2 bases from J; junction bases left unmatched: 14. CDR1 is MGHRA and CDR2 is YSYEKL in the germline V gene. CDR3 size: 20 residues. The CDR3 protein is CASSRRGLAGGPVPTDTQYF. Here the CDR3 DNA reads TGCGCCAGCAGCAGACGAGGACTAGCGGGGGGGCCCGTCCCCACAGATACGCAGTATTTT.

The chain combines TRBV28 with TRBJ1-5; D is uncertain. CDR1 MDHEN and CDR2 SYDVKM come from the germline V gene. V dropped 3 bases and J dropped 6 bases, with 6 bases sitting between them. This CDR3 comprises 12 residues. The CDR3 spells CASSLNSQPQHF. The DNA for the CDR3 is TGTGCCAGCAGTTTGAACTCTCAGCCCCAGCATTTT.

The sample holds one count of this clone. The J gene is TRBJ2-1, the V gene TRBV19, with 9 bases identical to TRBD2. J was trimmed by 6 bases and V by 6 bases; bases with no gene match: 12. The CDR3 has 16 residues. The germline gives CDR1 LNHDA, CDR2 SQIVND (reference sequence). The CDR3 spells CASSPGTSRPTNEQFF. In DNA form, the CDR3 reads TGTGCCAGTAGCCCCGGGACTAGCCGGCCCACCAATGAGCAGTTCTTC.

This chain links TRBV4-3 with TRBJ2-2; D gene unclear. V gave up 4 bases and J gave up 5 bases, with 14 bases separating them. The CDR3 length is 15 residues. Germline-derived CDR1 and CDR2 are LGHNA and YSLEER. As DNA, the CDR3 is TGCGCCAGCAGCCGACTCGTTATTTCAACCGGGGAGCTGTTTTTT. Its protein product is CASSRLVISTGELFF.

J is TRBJ1-2 and V is TRBV5-6; D uncertain. The CDR3 has 14 residues. Germline CDR1 SGHDT, CDR2 YYEEEE. V lost 6 bases to trimming and J lost 4 bases, with 16 bases between them. The CDR3 region has the DNA TGTGCCAGCACCCGGCAGGCCTACTTCTATGGCTACACCTTC. Residues: CASTRQAYFYGYTF.

This clone was seen only once. The chain employs TRBV27 and TRBJ2-2; TRBD1 aligns across 8 bases. CDR1 and CDR2 (germline): MNHEY, SMNVEV (reference sequence). V was pared by 5 bases and J by 2 bases, with 7 bases of the junction left unmatched. The CDR3 loop spans 16 amino acids. The CDR3 nucleotides read TGTGCCAGCAGTCATGGGACAGGTCAAAACACCGGGGAGCTGTTTTTT. This translates into CASSHGTGQNTGELFF.